A single T cell receptor beta chain is shown here with its context. The data are from a study of CD8 T cells in Susac syndrome. It was with random hexamers that roughly 0.45 to 1 ug RNA was reverse transcribed. TCRdb reprocessed the immunoSEQ multiplex PCR reads via MiXCR and lists one record per CDR3 protein. The sample includes more than 70,000 distinct CDR3 sequences, less than 95% seen only once; the top ten take approximately 0.49%. The CDR3 contains 16 residues. V shed 2 bases, J shed 3 bases, and the junction held 6 bases outside the gene matches. CDR1 and CDR2 from the germline V gene are MNHNY and SVGAGI (reference sequence).

The rearrangement uses TRBV6-6 and TRBJ2-5; 10 nucleotides match TRBD2. The sequence derives from a human donor with Susac syndrome. The sample taken for sequencing was CD8+ T cells from PBMCs. CDR3 DNA sequence: TGTGCCAGCAGTTACCTAAAAGCGGGGGGGAAAGAGACCCAGTACTTC. Amino acids: CASSYLKAGGKETQYF.